This T cell receptor (beta chain) was captured by sequencing in a study of cytomegalovirus exposure and HLA in healthy donors. Study results and caveats: In presence/absence analyses, roughly uniform sequencing depth across donors was assumed. The majority of TCR sequences were rare, yet some public TCRs appeared in many donors.

The V gene lost 6 bases and the J gene lost 11 bases, with 10 bases spanning the gap. From germline, CDR1 is MNHEY and CDR2 SMNVEV (reference sequence). The CDR3 sequence is 10 residues long. Comment on this clone: The target antigen is unknown.

The primer mix had 60 Vbeta and 13 Jbeta primers. Assay used: immunoSEQ multiplex PCR; TCRdb lists only in-frame clones, some missing. The sample carries hundreds of thousands of clones, around two thirds recorded once. V and J are TRBV27 and TRBJ1-2; possibly TRBD1 for D (5 bases). Specimen: PBMCs. This TCR came from a female donor in good health and CMV-seronegative. DNA of the CDR3: TGTGCCAGCAGGGGCAGGGTGTACACCTTC. It is translated as CASRGRVYTF.